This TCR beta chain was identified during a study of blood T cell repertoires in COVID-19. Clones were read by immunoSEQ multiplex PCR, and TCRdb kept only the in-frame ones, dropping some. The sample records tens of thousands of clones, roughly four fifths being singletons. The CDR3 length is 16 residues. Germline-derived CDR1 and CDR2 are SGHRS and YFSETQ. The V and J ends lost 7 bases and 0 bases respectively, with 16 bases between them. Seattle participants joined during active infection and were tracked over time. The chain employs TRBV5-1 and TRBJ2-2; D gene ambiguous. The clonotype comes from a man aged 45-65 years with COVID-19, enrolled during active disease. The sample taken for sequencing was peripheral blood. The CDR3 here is CASSRRAPTNTGELFF. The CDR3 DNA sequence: TGCGCCAGCTCCCGCCGCGCCCCTACGAACACCGGGGAGCTGTTTTTT.